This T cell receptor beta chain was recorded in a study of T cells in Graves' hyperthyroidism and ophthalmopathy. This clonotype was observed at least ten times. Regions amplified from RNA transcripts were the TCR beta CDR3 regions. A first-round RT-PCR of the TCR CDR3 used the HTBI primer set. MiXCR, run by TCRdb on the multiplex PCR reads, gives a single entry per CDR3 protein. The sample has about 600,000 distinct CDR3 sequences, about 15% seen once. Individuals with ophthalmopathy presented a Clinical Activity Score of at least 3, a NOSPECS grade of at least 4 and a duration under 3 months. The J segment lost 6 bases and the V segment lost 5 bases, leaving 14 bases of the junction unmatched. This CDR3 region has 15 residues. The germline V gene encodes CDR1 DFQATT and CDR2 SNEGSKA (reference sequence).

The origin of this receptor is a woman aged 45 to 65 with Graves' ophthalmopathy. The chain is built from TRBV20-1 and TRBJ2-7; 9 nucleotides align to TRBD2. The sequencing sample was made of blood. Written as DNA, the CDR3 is TGCAGTGCTCCGCCGGGCGGGACTAGCCTGGGCGAGCAGTACTTC. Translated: CSAPPGGTSLGEQYF.